This TCR beta chain was recovered during a study of blood T cell dynamics during melanoma immunotherapy. Time point in this sample: pre-treatment baseline. TCRdb's copy holds only in-frame clones and misses some; the assay was immunoSEQ multiplex PCR. The sample carries more than 8,500 clones, 65% to 90% recorded once. Germline CDR1 and CDR2: MNHNS and SASEGT. CDR3 length equals 13 residues. Trimming removed 2 bases from V and 6 bases from J, with 11 bases in between. Study-wide results and caveats: The study could not tell melanoma-specific clones from general immune activation.

With respect to this clone: Its antigen is as yet unknown.

This receptor was taken from a human donor with melanoma. Source: blood, taken from a patient treated with checkpoint blockade. This rearrangement joins TRBV6-1 to TRBJ2-7, with D possibly being TRBD1 or TRBD2 (5 bases each). The CDR3 reads CASSENLGTEQYF. In DNA form, the CDR3 reads TGTGCCAGCAGTGAAAATCTGGGGACCGAGCAGTACTTC.